Each of the 12 T cell receptor beta chains below was sequenced from the same sample in a study of blood T cell repertoires in COVID-19. Using immunoSEQ multiplex PCR, the repertoire was profiled, and TCRdb retains in-frame clones only, with some absent. The table lists under 250,000 clones, 80% to 90% of them singletons, with under 14% in the top ten. Sequencing was carried out using peripheral blood. All receptors derive from a man in his forties or fifties with COVID-19, enrolled during active disease.

As for this clone: Mismatch with germline at one junction end may stem from a read error. The chain joins TRBV27 to TRBJ1-2; D ambiguous. The germline CDR1 and CDR2 sequences are MNHEY and SMNVEV (reference sequence). The CDR3 runs to 12 residues. The CDR3 protein is CASSPGSGIQLF. The CDR3, as DNA: TGTGCCAGCAGTCCGGGGAGTGGGATCCAACTCTTC.

This rearrangement joins TRBV9 to TRBJ1-5; D gene unclear. Trimming removed 2 bases from V and 3 bases from J, with 6 bases in between. This CDR3 has 13 residues. Germline V lookup: CDR1 SGDLS, CDR2 YYNGEE. This CDR3 is CASSVTYNQPQHF. The CDR3 DNA follows: TGTGCCAGCAGCGTTACCTACAATCAGCCCCAGCATTTT.

This clone has only a few counts. The chain joins TRBV5-4 to TRBJ2-7, with D possibly matching TRBD2 (5 bases). Germline loops: CDR1 SGHNT, CDR2 YYREEE (reference sequence). The CDR3 is 14 amino acids. Trimming shortened V by 3 bases and J by 0 bases, and 10 bases separated the two germline ends. CDR3 coding DNA: TGTGCCAGCAGCTCAGACTACTACTCCTACGAGCAGTACTTC. It codes for CASSSDYYSYEQYF.

This chain joins TRBV7-9 and TRBJ1-2; D uncertain. This CDR3 is built from 13 residues. Deletions cut 5 bases from V and 6 bases from J, with 13 bases between. The germline V gene has CDR1 SEHNR and CDR2 FQNEAQ (reference sequence). CDR3 DNA sequence: TGTGCCAGCAGCGGAGAGAGGGAGAATGGCTACACCTTC. It codes for CASSGERENGYTF.

The chain recombines TRBV4-3 with TRBJ2-6; no firm D call. CDR3 length: 15 residues. Germline values: CDR1 LGHNA, CDR2 YSLEER. Between the trimmed V and J ends, which lost 0 bases and 4 bases, there was a span of 7 bases. The DNA of the CDR3 is TGCGCCAGCAGCCAAGATCTCGGGGGGGCCAACGTCCTGACTTTC. Translating gives CASSQDLGGANVLTF.

J is TRBJ1-3 and V is TRBV5-8, with unresolved D. The germline V and J ends were trimmed by 0 bases and 1 base, with 11 bases remaining between them. The CDR3 is 16 amino acids. Looked up from germline, CDR1 is SGHTS and CDR2 is YDEGEE. The CDR3 DNA follows: TGTGCCAGCAGCTTGGGGTTCCGAGAGTCTGGAAACACCATATATTTT. This gives the protein CASSLGFRESGNTIYF.

CDR3 nucleotide sequence: TGTGCCAGCAGCCACTACGTCAGCCAAGAGACCCAGTACTTC. Translating gives CASSHYVSQETQYF. The J gene is TRBJ2-5, the V gene TRBV11-2; no clear D. V lost 5 bases and J lost 1, with 11 bases in between. The length of the CDR3 is 14 residues. Per the germline V gene, CDR1 is SGHAT and CDR2 is FQNNGV.

The chain joins TRBV12-3 or TRBV12-4 to TRBJ2-2; D gene uncertain. This CDR3 is 13 amino acids long. V lost 6 bases and J 8 bases, leaving 13 bases between the germline ends. CDR3 sequence: CASSLAPAGELFF. The CDR3 nucleotides are TGTGCCAGCAGCCTCGCCCCTGCGGGGGAGCTGTTTTTT.

In its sample, this clone was seen a few times. CDR3 DNA: TGTGCCAGCAGACCTCTGCGGCTAGTAAACACCGGGGAGCTGTTTTTT. Protein sequence: CASRPLRLVNTGELFF. The genes are TRBV11-2 and TRBJ2-2; D is uncertain. The CDR3 is 16 residues long. The germline V gene encodes CDR1 SGHAT and CDR2 FQNNGV. With 6 bases removed from V and 2 bases from J, the gap between germline ends came to 16 bases. Filled out from reference TRBV11-2 and TRBJ2-2, the complete variable domain reads EAGVAQSPRYKIIEKRQSVAFWCNPISGHATLYWYQQILGQGPKLLIQFQNNGVVDDSQLPKDRFSAERLKGVDSTLKIQPAKLEDSAVYLCASRPLRLVNTGELFFGEGSRLTVL.

This chain connects TRBV15 to TRBJ2-5; 8 bases map to TRBD2. The CDR3 has 16 residues. V was pared by 1 base and J by 0 bases, with 4 bases of the junction left unmatched. Germline CDR1 is LNHNV and CDR2 is YYDKDF (reference sequence). The CDR3 is CATSRALAAYQETQYF. Written as DNA, the CDR3 is TGTGCCACCAGCAGAGCACTAGCGGCGTACCAAGAGACCCAGTACTTC. Based on the CDR3 plus reference TRBV15 and TRBJ2-5, the full variable domain is DAMVIQNPRYQVTQFGKPVTLSCSQTLNHNVMYWYQQKSSQAPKLLFHYYDKDFNNEADTPDNFQSRRPNTSFCFLDIRSPGLGDTAMYLCATSRALAAYQETQYFGPGTRLLVL.

This sequence joins TRBV9 and TRBJ1-6, with D tentatively TRBD1 (5 bases). V dropped 0 bases and J dropped 9 bases, with 19 bases sitting between them. The CDR3 is 17 residues long. The germline gives CDR1 SGDLS, CDR2 YYNGEE. The DNA of the CDR3 is TGTGCCAGCAGCGTAGCCGCGGGACGGGGAGATGGTTCACCCCTCCACTTT. This codes for CASSVAAGRGDGSPLHF.

The CDR3 here is CASSDRQGMTEAFF. In DNA form, the CDR3 reads TGTGCCAGCAGTGATAGACAGGGAATGACTGAAGCTTTCTTT. The chain combines TRBV6-1 with TRBJ1-1; 7 nucleotides match TRBD1. Looked up from germline, CDR1 is MNHNS and CDR2 is SASEGT. The CDR3 totals 14 residues. The V and J ends lost 3 bases and 5 bases, in that order; junction bases with no gene match: 6.